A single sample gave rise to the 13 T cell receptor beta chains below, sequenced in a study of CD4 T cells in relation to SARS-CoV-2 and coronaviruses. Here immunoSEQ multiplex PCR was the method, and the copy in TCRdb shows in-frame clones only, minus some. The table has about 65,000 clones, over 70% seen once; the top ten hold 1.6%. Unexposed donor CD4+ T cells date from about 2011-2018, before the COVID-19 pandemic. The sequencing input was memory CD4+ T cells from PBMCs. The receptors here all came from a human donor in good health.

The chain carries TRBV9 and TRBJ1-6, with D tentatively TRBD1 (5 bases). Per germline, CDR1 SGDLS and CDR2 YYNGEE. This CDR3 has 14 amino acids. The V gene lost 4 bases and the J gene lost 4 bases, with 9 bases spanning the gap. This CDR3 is CASSTRQYNSPLHF. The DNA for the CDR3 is TGTGCCAGCAGCACGAGACAGTATAATTCACCCCTCCACTTT.

The CDR3 is CASSPLSRSEKLFF. CDR3 in DNA: TGTGCCAGCAGCCCCCTGAGCCGGAGCGAAAAACTGTTTTTT. The chain employs TRBV6-2 or TRBV6-3 and TRBJ1-4, with D hard to call. Looked up from germline, CDR1 is MNHEY and CDR2 is SVGEGT. This CDR3 is built from 14 residues. V lost 6 bases and J 8 bases, leaving 16 bases between the germline ends.

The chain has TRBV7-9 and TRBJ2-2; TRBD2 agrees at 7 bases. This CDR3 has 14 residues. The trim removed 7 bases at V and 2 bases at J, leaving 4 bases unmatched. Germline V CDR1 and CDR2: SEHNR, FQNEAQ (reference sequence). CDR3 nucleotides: TGTGCCAGCATCCTAGCGGTTAACACCGGGGAGCTGTTTTTT. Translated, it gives CASILAVNTGELFF.

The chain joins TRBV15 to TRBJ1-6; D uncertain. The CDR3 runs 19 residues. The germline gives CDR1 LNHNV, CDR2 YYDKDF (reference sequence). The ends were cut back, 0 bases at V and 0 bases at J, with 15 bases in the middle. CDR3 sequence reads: CATSRDRVADRSYNSPLHF. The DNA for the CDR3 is TGTGCCACCAGCAGAGATCGGGTGGCAGACCGCTCCTATAATTCACCCCTCCACTTT.

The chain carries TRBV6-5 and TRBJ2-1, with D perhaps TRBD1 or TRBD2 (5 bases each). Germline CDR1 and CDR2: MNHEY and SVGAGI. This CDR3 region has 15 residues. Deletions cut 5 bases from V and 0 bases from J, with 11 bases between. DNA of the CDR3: TGTGCCAGCAGTCCTCTGGGGACCTCCTACAATGAGCAGTTCTTC. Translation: CASSPLGTSYNEQFF.

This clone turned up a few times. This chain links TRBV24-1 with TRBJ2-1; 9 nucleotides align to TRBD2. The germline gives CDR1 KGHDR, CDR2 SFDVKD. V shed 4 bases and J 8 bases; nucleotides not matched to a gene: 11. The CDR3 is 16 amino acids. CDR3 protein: CATSEYSGSDGDEQFF. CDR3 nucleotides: TGTGCCACCAGTGAATATAGCGGGAGTGACGGGGATGAGCAGTTCTTC.

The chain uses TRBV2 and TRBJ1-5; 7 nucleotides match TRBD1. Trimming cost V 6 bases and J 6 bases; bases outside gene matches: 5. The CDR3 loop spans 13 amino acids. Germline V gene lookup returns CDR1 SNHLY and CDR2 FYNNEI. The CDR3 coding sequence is TGTGCCAGCAGGGGGCAGGGGGGTCAGCCCCAGCATTTT. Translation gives CASRGQGGQPQHF.

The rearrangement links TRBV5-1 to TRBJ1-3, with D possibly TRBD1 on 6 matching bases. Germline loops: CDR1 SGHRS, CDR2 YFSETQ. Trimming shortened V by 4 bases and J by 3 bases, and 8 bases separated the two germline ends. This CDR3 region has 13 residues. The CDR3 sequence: CASSPDSGNTIYF. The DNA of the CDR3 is TGCGCCAGCAGCCCGGACAGTGGAAACACCATATATTTT.

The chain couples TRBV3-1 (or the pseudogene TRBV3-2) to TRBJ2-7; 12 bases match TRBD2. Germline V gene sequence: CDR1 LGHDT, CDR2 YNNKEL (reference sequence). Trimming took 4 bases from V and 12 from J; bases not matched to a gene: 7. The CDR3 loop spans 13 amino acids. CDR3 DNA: TGTGCCAGCAGCCCCCCGACTAGCGGGAGTTTGTACTTC. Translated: CASSPPTSGSLYF.

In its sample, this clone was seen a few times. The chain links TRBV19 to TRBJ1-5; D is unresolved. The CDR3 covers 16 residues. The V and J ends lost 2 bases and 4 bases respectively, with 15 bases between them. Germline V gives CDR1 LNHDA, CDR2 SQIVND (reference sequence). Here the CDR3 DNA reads TGTGCCAGTAGTATACGCCCCGAAGGCGGTAATCAGCCCCAGCATTTT. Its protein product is CASSIRPEGGNQPQHF.

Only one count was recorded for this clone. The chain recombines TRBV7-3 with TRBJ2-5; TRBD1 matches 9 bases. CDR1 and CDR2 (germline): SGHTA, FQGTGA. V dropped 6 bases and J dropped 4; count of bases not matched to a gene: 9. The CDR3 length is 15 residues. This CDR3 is CASSSSGTGRETQYF. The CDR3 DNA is TGTGCCAGCAGTTCCTCCGGGACAGGGCGAGAGACCCAGTACTTC.

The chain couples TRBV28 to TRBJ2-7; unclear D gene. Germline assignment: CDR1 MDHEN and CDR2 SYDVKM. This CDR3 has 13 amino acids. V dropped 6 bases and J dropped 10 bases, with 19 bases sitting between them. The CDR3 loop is CASSRFLSREQYF. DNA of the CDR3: TGTGCCAGCAGCCGTTTTTTGAGTAGGGAACAGTACTTC.

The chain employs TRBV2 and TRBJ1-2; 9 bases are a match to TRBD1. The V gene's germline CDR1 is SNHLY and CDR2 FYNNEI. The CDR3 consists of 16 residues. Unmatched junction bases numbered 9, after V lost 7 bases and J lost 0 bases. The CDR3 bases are TGTGCCAGCAAGCGGGGGACAGGGCCGACTAACTATGGCTACACCTTC. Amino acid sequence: CASKRGTGPTNYGYTF. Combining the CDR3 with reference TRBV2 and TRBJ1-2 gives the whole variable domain EPEVTQTPSHQVTQMGQEVILRCVPISNHLYFYWYRQILGQKVEFLVSFYNNEISEKSEIFDDQFSVERPDGSNFTLKIRSTKLEDSAMYFCASKRGTGPTNYGYTFGSGTRLTVV.